The 20 T cell receptor beta chains given below trace back to one sample, sequenced in a study of response to subunit inactivated influenza vaccine. TCRdb processed the RT-PCR reads anew with MiXCR; each CDR3 protein has one entry. Here the sample spans roughly 710,000 distinct CDR3 sequences, 12% to 15% being singletons. This specimen consisted of PBMCs from blood, obtained about 14 days before vaccination. Receptors were obtained from a man aged 50 or older who received an inactivated influenza vaccine.

The rearrangement links TRBV19 to TRBJ2-1; 14 bases align to TRBD2. The CDR3 length is 15 residues. V was pared by 7 bases and J by 4 bases, with 3 bases of the junction left unmatched. Germline V gives CDR1 LNHDA, CDR2 SQIVND (reference sequence). The CDR3 loop reads CASKTSGRAYNEQFF. CDR3 sequence (DNA): TGTGCCAGTAAGACTAGCGGGAGGGCATACAATGAGCAGTTCTTC. Full variable domain (outside the CDR3, taken from reference TRBV19 and TRBJ2-1): DGGITQSPKYLFRKEGQNVTLSCEQNLNHDAMYWYRQDPGQGLRLIYYSQIVNDFQKGDIAEGYSVSREKKESFPLTVTSAQKNPTAFYLCASKTSGRAYNEQFFGPGTRLTVL.

This clonotype has a single count. The chain links TRBV27 to TRBJ2-5, with D maybe TRBD2 (5 bases). The DNA end lines up better with TRBJ2-1; the J call may be wrong. CDR3 length: 13 residues. From germline, CDR1 is MNHEY and CDR2 SMNVEV (reference sequence). DNA for the CDR3: TGTGCCAGCAGTCCACGGAGGCAAGAGACCCAGTTCTTC. Translated, it gives CASSPRRQETQFF.

This clonotype was observed a few times. The V and J genes are TRBV2 and TRBJ2-1, with D hard to call. V was shortened by 8 bases and J by 2 bases, with 13 bases between the two germline ends. The length of the CDR3 is 14 residues. CDR1 SNHLY and CDR2 FYNNEI come from the germline V gene. CDR3 in amino acids: CASVTDTTYNEQFF. The CDR3 DNA reads TGTGCCAGCGTCACGGATACGACCTACAATGAGCAGTTCTTC.

This clonotype was counted only a few times. The genes are TRBV29-1 and TRBJ2-5, with 8 bases lining up with TRBD1. This CDR3 region has 15 residues. J lost 1 base, V lost 1 base, and 5 bases had no gene match. The germline V gene encodes CDR1 SQVTM and CDR2 ANQGSEA. This CDR3 is CSVEGTGGIQETQYF. In DNA, the CDR3 is TGCAGCGTTGAAGGTACAGGGGGAATCCAAGAGACCCAGTACTTC.

This clonotype was seen a few times. J is TRBJ2-5 and V is TRBV12-3 or TRBV12-4, with 12 bases matching TRBD2. The CDR3 has 16 amino acids. After removal of 4 bases from V and 3 bases from J, the junction contained 6 bases not matched to a gene. The CDR3 DNA reads as TGTGCCAGCAGTTCCGGACTAGCGGGGTTGGAAGAGACCCAGTACTTC. It encodes CASSSGLAGLEETQYF.

This clonotype has a count of ten or more. The chain has TRBV20-1 and TRBJ2-5; 7 bases agree with TRBD2. V gave up 0 bases and J gave up 3 bases; unmatched junction bases: 13. CDR1 DFQATT and CDR2 SNEGSKA come from the germline V gene (reference sequence). The CDR3 extends over 17 amino acids. Written as DNA, the CDR3 is TGCAGTGCTAGAGATATCTTTGGACTAGGTCAGGAAGAGACCCAGTACTTC. This codes for CSARDIFGLGQEETQYF.

This clonotype was observed many times. This rearrangement joins TRBV7-3 to TRBJ2-3; D is perhaps TRBD2 (6 bases). The CDR3 loop spans 15 amino acids. Trimming shortened V by 1 base and J by 2 bases, and 10 bases separated the two germline ends. In germline, CDR1 is SGHTA, CDR2 FQGTGA. DNA of the CDR3: TGTGCCAGCAGCTTAAGCGGGGCCTACACAGATACGCAGTATTTT. Its protein is CASSLSGAYTDTQYF.

The gene calls are TRBV12-3 or TRBV12-4 and TRBJ1-2, with D unresolved. V was trimmed by 8 bases and J by 5 bases, leaving 15 bases between them. This CDR3 has 13 residues. CDR3 protein: CASSEGRAYGYTF. The CDR3 DNA reads as TGTGCCAGCTCCGAAGGGAGGGCGTATGGCTACACCTTC.

A few counts support this clonotype. V gene TRBV25-1 combines with J gene TRBJ2-7, with D tentatively TRBD1 (5 bases). The V end was cut by 7 bases, the J end by 2 bases, with 15 bases between. The length of the CDR3 is 14 residues. Germline V gene lookup returns CDR1 MGHDK and CDR2 SYGVNS. The CDR3 here is CASTLDGATYEQYF. The DNA of the CDR3 is TGTGCCAGCACTCTCGATGGGGCGACCTACGAGCAGTACTTC.

CDR3 protein: CSASKGGNNEQYF. As DNA, the CDR3 is TGCAGTGCTAGTAAGGGTGGGAACAACGAGCAGTACTTC. The chain couples TRBV20-1 to TRBJ2-7; no firm D call. Trimming removed 3 bases from V and 5 bases from J, with 14 bases in between. This CDR3 is built from 13 residues. From germline, CDR1 is DFQATT and CDR2 SNEGSKA (reference sequence).

This clonotype has only a few counts. This chain joins TRBV25-1 and TRBJ2-7; perhaps TRBD1 as D (7 bases). V lost 0 bases to trimming and J lost 3 bases, with 15 bases between them. Germline CDR1 MGHDK, CDR2 SYGVNS. The CDR3 is 16 amino acids. CDR3 protein: CASSEYGAGGLYEQYF. CDR3 sequence (DNA): TGTGCCAGCAGTGAATATGGGGCAGGGGGACTCTACGAGCAGTACTTC.

In this sample, this clonotype turned up a few times. This chain joins TRBV9 and TRBJ2-2, with D possibly being TRBD2 (5 bases). The V gene lost 4 bases and the J gene lost 3 bases, with 16 bases spanning the gap. The germline gives CDR1 SGDLS, CDR2 YYNGEE. The CDR3 is made up of 16 amino acids. CDR3 sequence: CASSPPGNLDTGELFF. The DNA of the CDR3 is TGTGCCAGCAGCCCGCCGGGGAACTTGGACACCGGGGAGCTGTTTTTT.

This chain uses TRBV5-1 with TRBJ2-7; D is uncertain. This CDR3 spans 13 amino acids. From germline, CDR1 is SGHRS and CDR2 YFSETQ. The V end lost 4 bases, the J end lost 3 bases, and 11 bases lay between the germline ends. The CDR3 coding sequence is TGCGCCAGCAGCATGGACGGGTACTACGAGCAGTACTTC. It yields the protein CASSMDGYYEQYF.

The genes are TRBV5-4 and TRBJ2-7, with D possibly being TRBD2 (5 bases). Trimming took off 4 bases at V and 0 bases at J, with 11 bases between the two ends. Germline loops: CDR1 SGHNT, CDR2 YYREEE (reference sequence). This CDR3 spans 14 amino acids. The CDR3 loop reads CASSPSRDSYEQYF. The CDR3 DNA reads TGTGCCAGCAGCCCCAGCCGGGACTCCTACGAGCAGTACTTC.

The table lists this clonotype with a few counts. V and J are TRBV12-3 or TRBV12-4 and TRBJ1-5; D may be TRBD1 (6 bases). V was shortened by 3 bases and J by 5 bases, with 11 bases between the two germline ends. The CDR3 length is 14 residues. CDR3 protein: CASSFGDNDQPQHF. CDR3 in DNA: TGTGCCAGCAGTTTCGGGGACAATGATCAGCCCCAGCATTTT.

This clonotype was counted between two and nine times. V usage is TRBV20-1 and J usage is TRBJ1-1, with D possibly TRBD1 on 5 matching bases. CDR3 size: 12 residues. Germline CDR1 and CDR2: DFQATT and SNEGSKA (reference sequence). CDR3 region: CSLAGGDPEAFF. CDR3 DNA sequence: TGCAGCCTCGCGGGGGGGGACCCTGAAGCTTTCTTT.

This clonotype was seen more than once but under ten times. The genes are TRBV7-8 and TRBJ1-1; D uncertain. Germline values: CDR1 SGHVS, CDR2 FQNEAQ. The ends were cut back, 6 bases at V and 1 base at J, with 21 bases in the middle. CDR3 length equals 17 residues. The CDR3 nucleotides read TGTGCCAGCAGGAATATTAGGTTGTCAGGAAGGAACACTGAAGCTTTCTTT. Translation: CASRNIRLSGRNTEAFF.

There are many counts of this clonotype. This sequence joins TRBV10-3 and TRBJ2-1, with 9 bases aligning to TRBD2. The CDR3 runs 16 residues. Germline lookup yields CDR1 ENHRY and CDR2 SYGVKD. Trimming cost V 2 bases and J 4 bases; bases outside gene matches: 6. CDR3 region: CAISESLAGTYNEQFF. The DNA for the CDR3 is TGTGCCATCAGTGAGAGCCTAGCGGGGACATACAATGAGCAGTTCTTC.

CDR3 residues: CSGVLAGVSYEQYF. The DNA of the CDR3 is TGCAGTGGGGTACTAGCGGGAGTCTCCTACGAGCAGTACTTC. V gene TRBV20-1 combines with J gene TRBJ2-7; the match to TRBD2 covers 11 bases. This CDR3 has 14 residues. The germline V gene encodes CDR1 DFQATT and CDR2 SNEGSKA (reference sequence). Trimming removed 7 bases from V and 0 bases from J; junction bases left unmatched: 5.

The chain is built from TRBV20-1 and TRBJ2-7; possible D gene TRBD2, 6 bases. Germline CDR1 is DFQATT and CDR2 is SNEGSKA (reference sequence). The CDR3 extends over 14 amino acids. Trimming stripped 4 bases from V and 0 bases from J, with 13 bases between. CDR3 bases: TGCAGTGCTAAATCTAGCGAGAGCTCCTACGAGCAGTACTTC. Translated: CSAKSSESSYEQYF.